This is a list of T cell receptor beta chains from one sample in a study of blood T cell repertoires in COVID-19. Data came from immunoSEQ multiplex PCR; TCRdb stores just in-frame clones and leaves some out. The data hold roughly 250,000 clones, with around 87% observed a single time. Sequencing used PBMCs or T cells enriched from blood (not recorded which). These receptors were taken from a woman aged 40 to 50 with acute COVID-19. The CDR3 runs from the conserved cysteine through the conserved F or W. The order of the fields is D gene, J gene, clone size, V gene, CDR3 DNA, CDR3 protein. A D gene is named only where the DNA matches it firmly. The size field is filled for only some rows; it gives once, few, many or a size class.

.	TRBJ1-2	.	TRBV24-1	TGTGCCACCAGTGATCTTAACAGGGACGGCTACACCTTC	CATSDLNRDGYTF
TRBD2	TRBJ2-7	.	TRBV27	TGTGCCAGCAGTTTAGGTAGCGGGGCTACCTACGAGCAGTACTTC	CASSLGSGATYEQYF
TRBD1	TRBJ1-2	.	TRBV9	TGTGCCAGCAGCGCCGCCCCCAGGGGGCGCGACTATGGCTACACCTTC	CASSAAPRGRDYGYTF
.	TRBJ1-1	once	TRBV4-1	TGCGCCAGCAGCGAGGGCCGGAACACTGAAGCTTTCTTT	CASSEGRNTEAFF
TRBD2	TRBJ2-1	.	TRBV11-1	TGTGCCAGCAGACCGGGGACTAGCGGATCCTACAATGAGCAGTTCTTC	CASRPGTSGSYNEQFF
.	TRBJ1-1	.	TRBV5-5	TGTGCCAGCAGCTTGGCACGGGCAGGGGTGAGGGCTGAAGCTTTCTTT	CASSLARAGVRAEAFF
TRBD1	TRBJ2-5	few	TRBV16	TGTGCCAGCAGCCAATCCCTCGGGGACAGGGGCAAAGAGACCCAGTACTTC	CASSQSLGDRGKETQYF
.	TRBJ2-7	many	TRBV19	TGTGCCAGTAGTATAGGGAGCGGTTCTTCCTACGAGCAGTACTTC	CASSIGSGSSYEQYF
.	TRBJ2-7	once	TRBV7-9	TGTGCCAGCAGCTACCCCGGCGGCTCCTACGAGCAGTACTTC	CASSYPGGSYEQYF
TRBD1	TRBJ2-3	.	TRBV18	TGTGCCAGCTCACCAAAGACAGGGGGCGCCCCGGGAGATACGCAGTATTTT	CASSPKTGGAPGDTQYF
.	TRBJ1-1	.	TRBV5-1	TGCGCCAGCAGCTTGGTTCCGGGAGAGACCACTGAAGCTTTCTTT	CASSLVPGETTEAFF
TRBD2	TRBJ2-1	.	TRBV7-6	TGTGCCAGCAGCGAAAGGGGCGGGAGCTCCTACAATGAGCAGTTCTTC	CASSERGGSSYNEQFF
TRBD1	TRBJ1-6	many	TRBV6-1	TGTGCCAGCAGTGAGGACAGGAGCTCCTATAATTCACCCCTCCACTTT	CASSEDRSSYNSPLHF
.	TRBJ2-7	.	TRBV21-1	TGTGCCAGCAGCAAAGGAGGACTAGCGGGAATCTGTTACGAGCAGTACTTC	CASSKGGLAGICYEQYF
.	TRBJ2-5	.	TRBV19	TGTGCCAGTAGTATAGTCCGGGGTCAAGAGACCCAGTACTTC	CASSIVRGQETQYF
TRBD2	TRBJ2-3	.	TRBV20-1	TGCAGTGCTAGTCTAGCGGGGGACACAGATACGCAGTATTTT	CSASLAGDTDTQYF
TRBD1	TRBJ2-1	.	TRBV18	TGTGCCAGCTCACCAAGACAGGGGGATAATGAGCAGTTCTTC	CASSPRQGDNEQFF
.	TRBJ2-7	.	TRBV18	TGTGCCAGCTCACCGCTGCCTACGGGTAGGAGGGATGACTACGAGCAGTACTTC	CASSPLPTGRRDDYEQYF
.	TRBJ2-7	.	TRBV5-1	TGCGCCAGCAGCATAACAGGGGAGCGGGCCTACGAGCAGTACTTC	CASSITGERAYEQYF
.	TRBJ2-7	few	TRBV5-4	TGTGCCATCCACCTGAGAGGCGAGCAGTACTTC	CAIHLRGEQYF
.	TRBJ2-1	.	TRBV4-1	TGCGCCAGCAGCCAAGACTATGGCGGGTTCTCCTACAATGAGCAGTTCTTC	CASSQDYGGFSYNEQFF
.	TRBJ2-7	.	TRBV21-1	TGTGCCAGCAGCAAACTCACAGACCTCTCCTACGAGCAGTACTTC	CASSKLTDLSYEQYF
TRBD1	TRBJ2-6	.	TRBV19	TGTGCCAGTAGTATGAGACAGGGATACCGCTCTGGGGCCAACGTCCTGACTTTC	CASSMRQGYRSGANVLTF
TRBD1	TRBJ1-4	.	TRBV25-1	TGTGCCAGCAGTGCGGACAGGGCAACTAATGAAAAACTGTTTTTT	CASSADRATNEKLFF
TRBD1	TRBJ1-4	.	TRBV5-1	TGCGCCAGCAGCCCCCGGGACAGAGCAACTAATGAAAAACTGTTTTTT	CASSPRDRATNEKLFF
.	TRBJ2-1	.	TRBV5-1	TGCGCCAGCAGCTCCACAGGTTACAATGAGCAGTTCTTC	CASSSTGYNEQFF
TRBD1	TRBJ2-4	.	TRBV2	TGTGCCAGCAGACGACAGGGGAGTGAAGTGTGGGTTCAAAACATTCAGTACTTC	CASRRQGSEVWVQNIQYF
.	TRBJ2-1	.	TRBV11-3	TGTGCCAGCAGCTTAGGCAGGAGCGGTGAGCAGTTCTTC	CASSLGRSGEQFF
TRBD1	TRBJ1-1	.	TRBV19	TGTGCCAGTAGTATAAGGGGGCAGACCACTGAAGCTTTCTTT	CASSIRGQTTEAFF
TRBD1	TRBJ1-2	.	TRBV29-1	TGCAGCGTTGAAGGTGAGACAGGGGGAAACTACACCTTC	CSVEGETGGNYTF
.	TRBJ1-2	.	TRBV25-1	TGTGCCAGCAGTGACTTGTCGGCAGGGTCGTGGTATGGCTACACCTTC	CASSDLSAGSWYGYTF
.	TRBJ2-3	.	TRBV6-5	TGTGCCAGCCGTACCCTGGGCGGCACAGATACGCAGTATTTT	CASRTLGGTDTQYF
.	TRBJ1-3	.	TRBV18	TGTGCCAGCTCACCGACAGGCCCTAACTCTGGAAACACCATATATTTT	CASSPTGPNSGNTIYF
.	TRBJ2-1	.	TRBV9	TGTGCCAGCAGCGTAGAAACTTACAATGAGCAGTTCTTC	CASSVETYNEQFF
TRBD2	TRBJ2-1	once	TRBV3-1/TRBV3-2	TGTGCCAGCAGCCAACTAAGCGGGAGTTTCTACAATGAGCAGTTCTTC	CASSQLSGSFYNEQFF
.	TRBJ1-1	.	TRBV11-3	TGTGCCAGCAGCCTAGGCTCTTCGGGTGAAGCTTTCTTT	CASSLGSSGEAFF
TRBD1	TRBJ1-5	.	TRBV19	TGTGCCAGCCAGGACAGGAGCAATCAGCCCCAGCATTTT	CASQDRSNQPQHF
.	TRBJ2-7	once	TRBV1	TGCACCAGCAGCCAAGATTTCGAGGTCTCCTACGAGCAGTACTTC	CTSSQDFEVSYEQYF
.	TRBJ2-7	.	TRBV25-1	TGTGCCAGCAGTGAATTTGGCGGGACCTACGAGCAGTACTTC	CASSEFGGTYEQYF
.	TRBJ1-4	.	TRBV21-1	TGTGCCAGCAGCACACACAGTGCCGGGACAGAGACTGAAAAACTGTTTTTT	CASSTHSAGTETEKLFF